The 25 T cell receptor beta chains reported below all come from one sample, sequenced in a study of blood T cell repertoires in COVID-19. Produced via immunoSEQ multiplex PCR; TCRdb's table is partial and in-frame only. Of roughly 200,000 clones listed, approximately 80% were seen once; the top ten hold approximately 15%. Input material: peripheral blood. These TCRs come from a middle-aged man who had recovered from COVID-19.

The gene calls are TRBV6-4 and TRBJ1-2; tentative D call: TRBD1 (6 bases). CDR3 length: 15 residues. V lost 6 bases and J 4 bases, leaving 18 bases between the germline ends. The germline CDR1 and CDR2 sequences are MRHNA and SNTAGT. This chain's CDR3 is CASRPSAQGIYGYTF. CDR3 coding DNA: TGTGCCAGCAGACCGTCGGCGCAGGGGATCTATGGCTACACCTTC.

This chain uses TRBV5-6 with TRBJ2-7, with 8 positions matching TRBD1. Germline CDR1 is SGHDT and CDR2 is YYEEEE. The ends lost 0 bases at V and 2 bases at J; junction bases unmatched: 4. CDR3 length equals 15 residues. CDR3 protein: CASSLGTGLTYEQYF. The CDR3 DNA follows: TGTGCCAGCAGCTTGGGGACAGGGCTTACCTACGAGCAGTACTTC.

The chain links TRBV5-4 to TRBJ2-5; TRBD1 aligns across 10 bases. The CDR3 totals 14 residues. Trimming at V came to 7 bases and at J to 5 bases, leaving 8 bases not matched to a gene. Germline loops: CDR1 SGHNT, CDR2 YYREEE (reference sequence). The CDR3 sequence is CASGDRGFEETQYF. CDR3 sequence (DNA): TGTGCCAGCGGGGACAGGGGTTTTGAGGAGACCCAGTACTTC.

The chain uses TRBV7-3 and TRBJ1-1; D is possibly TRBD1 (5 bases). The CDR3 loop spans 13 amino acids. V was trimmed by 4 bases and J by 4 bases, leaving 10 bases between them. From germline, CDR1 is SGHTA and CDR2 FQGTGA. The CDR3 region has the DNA TGTGCCAGCAGCTCGCAGGGTGCCACTGAAGCTTTCTTT. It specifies CASSSQGATEAFF. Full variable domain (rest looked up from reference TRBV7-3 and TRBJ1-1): GAGVSQTPSNKVTEKGKYVELRCDPISGHTALYWYRQSLGQGPEFLIYFQGTGAADDSGLPNDRFFAVRPEGSVSTLKIQRTERGDSAVYLCASSSQGATEAFFGQGTRLTVV.

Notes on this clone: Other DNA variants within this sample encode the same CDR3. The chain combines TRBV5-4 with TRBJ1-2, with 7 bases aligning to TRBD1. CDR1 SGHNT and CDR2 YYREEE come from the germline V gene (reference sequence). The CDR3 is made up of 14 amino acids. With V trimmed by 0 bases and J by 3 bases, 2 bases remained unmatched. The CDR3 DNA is TGTGCCAGCAGCTTGGTAGGACAGGACTATGGCTACACCTTC. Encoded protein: CASSLVGQDYGYTF.

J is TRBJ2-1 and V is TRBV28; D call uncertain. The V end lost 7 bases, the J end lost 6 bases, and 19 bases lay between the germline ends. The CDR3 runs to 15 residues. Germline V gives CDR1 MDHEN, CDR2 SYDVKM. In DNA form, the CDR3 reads TGTGCCAGCACCCACGGGTATACGGGTGTCAATGAGCAGTTCTTC. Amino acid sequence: CASTHGYTGVNEQFF. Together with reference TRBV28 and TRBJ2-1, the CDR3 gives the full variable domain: DVKVTQSSRYLVKRTGEKVFLECVQDMDHENMFWYRQDPGLGLRLIYFSYDVKMKEKGDIPEGYSVSREKKERFSLILESASTNQTSMYLCASTHGYTGVNEQFFGPGTRLTVL.

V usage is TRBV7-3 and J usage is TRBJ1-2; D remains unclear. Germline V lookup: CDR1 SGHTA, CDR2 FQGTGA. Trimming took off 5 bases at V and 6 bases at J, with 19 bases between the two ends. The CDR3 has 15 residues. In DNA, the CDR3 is TGTGCCAGCAGCCGAGAGGGTGAACGGTGGGATGGCTACACCTTC. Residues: CASSREGERWDGYTF.

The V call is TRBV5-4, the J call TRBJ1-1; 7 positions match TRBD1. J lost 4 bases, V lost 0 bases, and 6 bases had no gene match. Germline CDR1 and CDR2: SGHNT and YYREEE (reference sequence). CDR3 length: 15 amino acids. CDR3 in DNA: TGTGCCAGCAGCTTGGCAAGGGGGCGAGGCACTGAAGCTTTCTTT. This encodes CASSLARGRGTEAFF.

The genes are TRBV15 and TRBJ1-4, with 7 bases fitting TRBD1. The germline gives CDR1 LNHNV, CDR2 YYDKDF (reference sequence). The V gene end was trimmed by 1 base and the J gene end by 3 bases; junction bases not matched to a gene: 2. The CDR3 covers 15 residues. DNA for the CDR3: TGTGCCACCAGCAGAGGGACAGGACCTAATGAAAAACTGTTTTTT. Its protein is CATSRGTGPNEKLFF.

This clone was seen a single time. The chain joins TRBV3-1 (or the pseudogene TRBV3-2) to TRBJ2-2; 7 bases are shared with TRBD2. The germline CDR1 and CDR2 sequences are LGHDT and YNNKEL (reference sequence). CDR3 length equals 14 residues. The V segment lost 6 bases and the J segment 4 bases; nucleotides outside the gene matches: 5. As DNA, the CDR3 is TGTGCCAGCAGGCGGGACTACTTCACCGGGGAGCTGTTTTTT. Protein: CASRRDYFTGELFF.

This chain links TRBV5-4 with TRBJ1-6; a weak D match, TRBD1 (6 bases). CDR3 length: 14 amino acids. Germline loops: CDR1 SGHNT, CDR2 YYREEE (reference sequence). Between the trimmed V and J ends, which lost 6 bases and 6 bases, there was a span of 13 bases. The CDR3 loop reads CASKPWGLNSPLHF. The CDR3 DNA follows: TGTGCCAGCAAACCCTGGGGGCTTAATTCACCCCTCCACTTT. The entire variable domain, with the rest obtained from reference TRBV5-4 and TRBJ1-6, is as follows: ETGVTQSPTHLIKTRGQQVTLRCSSQSGHNTVSWYQQALGQGPQFIFQYYREEENGRGNFPPRFSGLQFPNYSSELNVNALELDDSALYLCASKPWGLNSPLHFGNGTRLTVT.

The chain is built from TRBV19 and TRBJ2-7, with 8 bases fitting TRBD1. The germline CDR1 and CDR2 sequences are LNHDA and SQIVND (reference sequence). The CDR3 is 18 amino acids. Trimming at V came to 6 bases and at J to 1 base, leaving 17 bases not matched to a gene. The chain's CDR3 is CASSRLPADRGLSYEQYF. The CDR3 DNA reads TGTGCCAGTAGCAGGCTCCCCGCAGACAGGGGTTTATCCTACGAGCAGTACTTC. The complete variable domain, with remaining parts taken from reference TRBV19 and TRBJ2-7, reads DGGITQSPKYLFRKEGQNVTLSCEQNLNHDAMYWYRQDPGQGLRLIYYSQIVNDFQKGDIAEGYSVSREKKESFPLTVTSAQKNPTAFYLCASSRLPADRGLSYEQYFGPGTRLTVT.

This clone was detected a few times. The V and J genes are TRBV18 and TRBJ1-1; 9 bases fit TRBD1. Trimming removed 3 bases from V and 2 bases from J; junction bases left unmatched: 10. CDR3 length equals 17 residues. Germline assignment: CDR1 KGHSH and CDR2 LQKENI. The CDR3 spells CASSPRTGDLSNTEAFF. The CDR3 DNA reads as TGTGCCAGCTCACCGCGGACAGGGGACCTTTCAAACACTGAAGCTTTCTTT.

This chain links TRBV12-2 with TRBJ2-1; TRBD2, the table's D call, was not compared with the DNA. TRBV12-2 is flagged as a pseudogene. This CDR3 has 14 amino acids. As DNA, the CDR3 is TGTGCAAGTCGCCCGAGTACGCCTTGCAATGAGCAGTTCTTC. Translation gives CASRPSTPCNEQFF.

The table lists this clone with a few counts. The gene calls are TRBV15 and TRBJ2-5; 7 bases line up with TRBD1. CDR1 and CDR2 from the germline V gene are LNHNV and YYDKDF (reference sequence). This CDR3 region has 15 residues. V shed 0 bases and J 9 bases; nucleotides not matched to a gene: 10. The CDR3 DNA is TGTGCCACCAGCAGAGATCTGGCACAGGGGATGGCCCAGTACTTC. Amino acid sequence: CATSRDLAQGMAQYF.

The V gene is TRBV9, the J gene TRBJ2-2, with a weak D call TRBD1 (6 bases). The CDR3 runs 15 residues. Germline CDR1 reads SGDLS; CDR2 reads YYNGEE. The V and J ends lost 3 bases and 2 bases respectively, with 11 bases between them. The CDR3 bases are TGTGCCAGCAGCGCCTCGGGACACAACACCGGGGAGCTGTTTTTT. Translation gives CASSASGHNTGELFF.

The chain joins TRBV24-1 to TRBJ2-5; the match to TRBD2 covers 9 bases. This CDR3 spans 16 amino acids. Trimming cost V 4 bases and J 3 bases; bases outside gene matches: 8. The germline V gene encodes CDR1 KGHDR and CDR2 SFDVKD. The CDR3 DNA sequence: TGTGCCACCAGTGACCCGAGGGCGGGAGGGAAAGAGACCCAGTACTTC. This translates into CATSDPRAGGKETQYF.

CDR3 bases: TGTGCCACCAGTGACCCTGACAGGGGGCGGACTTTCTTT. Its protein is CATSDPDRGRTFF. This chain connects TRBV24-1 to TRBJ1-1, with 10 bases aligning to TRBD1. The CDR3 length is 13 residues. The ends lost 4 bases at V and 12 bases at J; junction bases unmatched: 7. CDR1 KGHDR and CDR2 SFDVKD come from the germline V gene.

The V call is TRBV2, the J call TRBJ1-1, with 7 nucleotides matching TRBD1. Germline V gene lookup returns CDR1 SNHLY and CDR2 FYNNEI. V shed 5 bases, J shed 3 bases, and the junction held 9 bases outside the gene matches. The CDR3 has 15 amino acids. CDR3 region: CASSTPTGKDTEAFF. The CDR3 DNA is TGTGCCAGCAGTACCCCGACAGGGAAGGACACTGAAGCTTTCTTT.

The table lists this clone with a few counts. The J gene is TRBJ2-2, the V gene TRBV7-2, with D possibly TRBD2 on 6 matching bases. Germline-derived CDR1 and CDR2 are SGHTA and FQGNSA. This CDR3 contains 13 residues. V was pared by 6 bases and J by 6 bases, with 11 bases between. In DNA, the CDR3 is TGTGCCAGCAGTACCCTAGCGTCCGGGGAGCTGTTTTTT. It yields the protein CASSTLASGELFF.

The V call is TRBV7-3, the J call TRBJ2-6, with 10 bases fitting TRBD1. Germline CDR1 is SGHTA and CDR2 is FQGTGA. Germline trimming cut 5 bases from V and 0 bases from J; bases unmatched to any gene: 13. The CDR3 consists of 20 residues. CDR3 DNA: TGTGCCAGCAGCCTACGTGGGACGGGACAGGGGCGCTCTGGGGCCAACGTCCTGACTTTC. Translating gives CASSLRGTGQGRSGANVLTF.

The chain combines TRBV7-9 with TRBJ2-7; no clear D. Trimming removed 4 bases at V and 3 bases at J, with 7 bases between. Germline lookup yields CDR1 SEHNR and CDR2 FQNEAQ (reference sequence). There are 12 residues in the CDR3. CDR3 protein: CASSSVYYEQYF. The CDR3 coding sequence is TGTGCCAGCAGCTCAGTTTACTACGAGCAGTACTTC.

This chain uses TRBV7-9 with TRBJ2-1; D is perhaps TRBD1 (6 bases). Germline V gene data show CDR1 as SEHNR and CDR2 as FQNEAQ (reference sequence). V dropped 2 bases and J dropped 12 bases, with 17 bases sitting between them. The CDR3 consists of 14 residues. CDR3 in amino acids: CASSLNLPGDGQFF. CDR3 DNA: TGTGCCAGCAGCTTAAATTTGCCAGGGGATGGGCAGTTCTTC. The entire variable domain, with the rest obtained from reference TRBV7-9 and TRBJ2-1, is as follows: DTGVSQNPRHKITKRGQNVTFRCDPISEHNRLYWYRQTLGQGPEFLTYFQNEAQLEKSRLLSDRFSAERPKGSFSTLEIQRTEQGDSAMYLCASSLNLPGDGQFFGPGTRLTVL.

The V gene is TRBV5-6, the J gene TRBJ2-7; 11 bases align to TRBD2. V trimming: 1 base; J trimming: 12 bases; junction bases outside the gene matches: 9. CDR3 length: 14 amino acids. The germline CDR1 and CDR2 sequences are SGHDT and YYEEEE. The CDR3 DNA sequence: TGTGCCAGCAGCTTGTTATCGACTAGCGGGACTTCGTACTTC. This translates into CASSLLSTSGTSYF. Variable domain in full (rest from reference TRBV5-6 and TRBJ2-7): DAGVTQSPTHLIKTRGQQVTLRCSPKSGHDTVSWYQQALGQGPQFIFQYYEEEERQRGNFPDRFSGHQFPNYSSELNVNALLLGDSALYLCASSLLSTSGTSYFGPGTRLTVT.

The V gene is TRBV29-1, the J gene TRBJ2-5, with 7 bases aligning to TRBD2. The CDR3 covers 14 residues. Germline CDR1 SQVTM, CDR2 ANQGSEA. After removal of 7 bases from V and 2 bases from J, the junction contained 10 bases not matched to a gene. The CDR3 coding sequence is TGCAGCGCGCGGCCAGGAGCGGGGCAAGAGACCCAGTACTTC. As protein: CSARPGAGQETQYF.